One T cell receptor beta chain is described in this entry. The target antigen is unknown. The source of the sample is a study of beta chain features in type 1 diabetes. Expressed TCRB transcripts were sequenced because the entire RNA isolate underwent reverse transcription. The method was immunoSEQ multiplex PCR; TCRdb's version includes in-frame clones alone and lacks a portion of them. The sample holds under 850,000 clones, roughly an eighth seen once. V shed 4 bases and J shed 3 bases, with 12 bases lying between them. Germline loops: CDR1 SQVTM, CDR2 ANQGSEA. There are 13 residues in the CDR3. CD45RO/CCR7/CD25/CD127/CD95/CD27 sorting isolated CD4+ naive, central memory, regulatory and stem cell-like memory cells. Purities in excess of 95% were seen in all sorted populations. Notes on the study in general: Shorter TCRB CDR3s, moderately but significantly so, were found in Type 1 diabetes patients in all four CD4+ subsets.

The sequenced sample was naive CD4+ T cells from blood. This TCR came from a man aged 18 to 29 with type 1 diabetes. The genes are TRBV29-1 and TRBJ1-2, with D uncertain. The CDR3 loop is CSVGPSGYYGYTF. In DNA, the CDR3 is TGCAGCGTTGGCCCATCGGGGTACTATGGCTACACCTTC.